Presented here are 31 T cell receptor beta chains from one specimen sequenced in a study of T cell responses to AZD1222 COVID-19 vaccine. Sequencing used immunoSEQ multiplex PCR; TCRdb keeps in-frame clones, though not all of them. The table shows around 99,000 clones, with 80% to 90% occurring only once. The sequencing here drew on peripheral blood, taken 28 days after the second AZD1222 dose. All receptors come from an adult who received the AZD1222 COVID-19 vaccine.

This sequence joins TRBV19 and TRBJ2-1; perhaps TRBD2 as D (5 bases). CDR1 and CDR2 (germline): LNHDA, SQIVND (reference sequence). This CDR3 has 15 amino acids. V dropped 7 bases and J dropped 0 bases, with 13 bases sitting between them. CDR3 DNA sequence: TGTGCCAGTAACAGAGCTAGCTACTCCTACAATGAGCAGTTCTTC. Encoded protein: CASNRASYSYNEQFF.

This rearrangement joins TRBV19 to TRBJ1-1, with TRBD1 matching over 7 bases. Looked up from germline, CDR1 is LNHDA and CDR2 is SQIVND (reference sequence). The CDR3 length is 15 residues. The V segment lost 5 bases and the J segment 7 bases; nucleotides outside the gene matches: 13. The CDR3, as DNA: TGTGCCAGTAGTTCTTCGACAGGGAGGTTCGGTGAAGCTTTCTTT. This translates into CASSSSTGRFGEAFF. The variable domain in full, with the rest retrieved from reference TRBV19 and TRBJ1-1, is DGGITQSPKYLFRKEGQNVTLSCEQNLNHDAMYWYRQDPGQGLRLIYYSQIVNDFQKGDIAEGYSVSREKKESFPLTVTSAQKNPTAFYLCASSSSTGRFGEAFFGQGTRLTVV.

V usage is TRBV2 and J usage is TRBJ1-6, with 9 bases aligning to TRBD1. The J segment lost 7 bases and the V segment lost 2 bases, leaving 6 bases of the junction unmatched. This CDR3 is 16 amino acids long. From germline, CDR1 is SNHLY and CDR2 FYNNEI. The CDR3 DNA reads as TGTGCCAGCAGTGAAACCAAAGGACAGGGGAATTCACCCCTCCACTTT. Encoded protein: CASSETKGQGNSPLHF.

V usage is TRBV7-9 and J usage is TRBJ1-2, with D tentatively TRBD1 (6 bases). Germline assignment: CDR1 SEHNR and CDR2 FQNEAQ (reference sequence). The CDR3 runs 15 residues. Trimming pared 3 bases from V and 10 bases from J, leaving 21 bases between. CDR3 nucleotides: TGTGCCAGCAGCTTGGGTAATCGGGGGCTAAGGGACTACACCTTC. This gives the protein CASSLGNRGLRDYTF.

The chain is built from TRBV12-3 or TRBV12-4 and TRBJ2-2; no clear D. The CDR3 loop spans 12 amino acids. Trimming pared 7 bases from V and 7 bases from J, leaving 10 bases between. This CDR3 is CASTRDGGELFF. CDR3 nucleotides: TGTGCCAGCACTCGAGACGGCGGGGAGCTGTTTTTT.

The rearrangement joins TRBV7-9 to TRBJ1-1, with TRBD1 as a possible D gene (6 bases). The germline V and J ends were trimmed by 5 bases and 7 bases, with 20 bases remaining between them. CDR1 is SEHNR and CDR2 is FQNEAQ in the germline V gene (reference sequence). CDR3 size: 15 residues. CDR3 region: CASSKNRDTFGEAFF. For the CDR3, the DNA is TGTGCCAGCAGCAAAAACCGGGACACCTTTGGTGAAGCTTTCTTT.

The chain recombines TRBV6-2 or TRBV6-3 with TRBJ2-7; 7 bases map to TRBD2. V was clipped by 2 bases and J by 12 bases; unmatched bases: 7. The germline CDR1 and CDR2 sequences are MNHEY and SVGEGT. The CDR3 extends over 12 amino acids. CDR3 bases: TGTGCCAGCAGTTACCCTCAGACTAGCCTGTACTTC. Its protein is CASSYPQTSLYF.

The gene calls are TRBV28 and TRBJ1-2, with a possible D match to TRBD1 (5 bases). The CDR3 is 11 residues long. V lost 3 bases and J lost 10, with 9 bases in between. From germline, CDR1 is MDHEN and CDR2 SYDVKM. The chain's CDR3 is CASSFQGSYTF. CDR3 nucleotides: TGTGCCAGCAGTTTTCAGGGATCCTACACCTTC.

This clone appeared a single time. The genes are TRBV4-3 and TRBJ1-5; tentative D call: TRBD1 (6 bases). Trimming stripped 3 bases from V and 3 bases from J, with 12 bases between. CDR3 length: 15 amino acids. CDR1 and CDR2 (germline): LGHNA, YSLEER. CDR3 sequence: CASSQGAFDNQPQHF. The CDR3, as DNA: TGCGCCAGCAGCCAGGGGGCCTTTGACAATCAGCCCCAGCATTTT.

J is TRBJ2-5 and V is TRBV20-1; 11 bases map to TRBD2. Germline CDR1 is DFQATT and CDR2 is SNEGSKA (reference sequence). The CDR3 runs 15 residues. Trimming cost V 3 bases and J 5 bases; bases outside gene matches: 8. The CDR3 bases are TGCAGTGCTAGTCTAGCGGGAGGAAGACAGGAGACCCAGTACTTC. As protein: CSASLAGGRQETQYF.

The CDR3 coding sequence is TGTGCCTCGACCAGGGAAACTTTAAGAAACACCATATATTTT. Encoded protein: CASTRETLRNTIYF. V usage is TRBV30 and J usage is TRBJ1-3; tentatively, D is TRBD1 (5 bases). Trimming pared 7 bases from V and 5 bases from J, leaving 18 bases between. The CDR3 length is 14 residues. Looked up from germline, CDR1 is GTSNPN and CDR2 is SVGIG (reference sequence).

CDR3: CASSRGQGDSPLHF. CDR3 sequence (DNA): TGTGCCAGCAGCCGGGGACAGGGTGATTCACCCCTCCACTTT. The chain links TRBV11-3 to TRBJ1-6, with 9 bases identical to TRBD1. The germline gives CDR1 SGHNT, CDR2 YENEEA. The trim removed 5 bases at V and 8 bases at J, leaving 4 bases unmatched. The CDR3 is made up of 14 amino acids.

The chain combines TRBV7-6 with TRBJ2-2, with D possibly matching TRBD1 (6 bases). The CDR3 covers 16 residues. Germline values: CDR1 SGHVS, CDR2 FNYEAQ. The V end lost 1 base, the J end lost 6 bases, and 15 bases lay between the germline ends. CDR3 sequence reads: CASSLEAGEYSGELFF. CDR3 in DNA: TGTGCCAGCAGCTTAGAAGCAGGGGAGTATTCCGGGGAGCTGTTTTTT.

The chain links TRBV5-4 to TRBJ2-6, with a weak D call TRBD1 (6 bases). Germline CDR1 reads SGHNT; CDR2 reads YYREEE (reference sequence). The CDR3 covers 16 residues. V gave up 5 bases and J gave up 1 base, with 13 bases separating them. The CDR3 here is CASRPQQGSGANVLTF. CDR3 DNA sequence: TGTGCCAGCAGACCTCAGCAGGGGTCTGGGGCCAACGTCCTGACTTTC.

The CDR3 DNA is TGTGCCAGTCGTCCTGGGCGGACATACAATGAGCAGTTCTTC. Translation: CASRPGRTYNEQFF. This chain connects TRBV28 to TRBJ2-1; a possible D gene is TRBD1 (5 bases). The CDR3 runs to 14 residues. Between the trimmed V and J ends, which lost 9 bases and 4 bases, there was a span of 16 bases. The V gene's germline CDR1 is MDHEN and CDR2 SYDVKM.

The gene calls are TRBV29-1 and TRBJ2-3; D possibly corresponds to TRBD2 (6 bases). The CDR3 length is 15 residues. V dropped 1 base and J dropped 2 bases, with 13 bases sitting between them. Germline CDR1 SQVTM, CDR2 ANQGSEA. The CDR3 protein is CSVEVGDFDTDTQYF. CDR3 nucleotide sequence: TGCAGCGTTGAAGTAGGGGACTTTGACACAGATACGCAGTATTTT.

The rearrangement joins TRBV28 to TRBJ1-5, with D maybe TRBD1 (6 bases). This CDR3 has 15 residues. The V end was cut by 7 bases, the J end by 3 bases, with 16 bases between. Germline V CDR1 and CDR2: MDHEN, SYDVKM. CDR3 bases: TGTGCCAGCAAGGACAGTAAGTGGGCCAATCAGCCCCAGCATTTT. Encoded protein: CASKDSKWANQPQHF. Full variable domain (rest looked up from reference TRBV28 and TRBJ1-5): DVKVTQSSRYLVKRTGEKVFLECVQDMDHENMFWYRQDPGLGLRLIYFSYDVKMKEKGDIPEGYSVSREKKERFSLILESASTNQTSMYLCASKDSKWANQPQHFGDGTRLSIL.

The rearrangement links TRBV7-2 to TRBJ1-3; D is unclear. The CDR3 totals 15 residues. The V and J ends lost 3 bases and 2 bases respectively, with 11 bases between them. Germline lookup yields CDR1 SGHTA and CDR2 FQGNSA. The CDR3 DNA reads TGTGCCAGCAGCTTGCTGTTGTCAACTGGAAACACCATATATTTT. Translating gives CASSLLLSTGNTIYF.

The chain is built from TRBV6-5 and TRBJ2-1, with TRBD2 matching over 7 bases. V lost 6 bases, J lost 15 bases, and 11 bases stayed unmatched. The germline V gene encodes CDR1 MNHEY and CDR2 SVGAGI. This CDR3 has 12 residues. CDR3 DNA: TGTGCCAGCAGACAACCGGGACTACCTCCGTTCTTC. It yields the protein CASRQPGLPPFF.

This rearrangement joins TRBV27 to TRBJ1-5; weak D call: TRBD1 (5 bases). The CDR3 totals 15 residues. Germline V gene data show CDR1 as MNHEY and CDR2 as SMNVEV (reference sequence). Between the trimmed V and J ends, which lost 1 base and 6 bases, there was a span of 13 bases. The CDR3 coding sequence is TGTGCCAGCAGTTTATATCGGGGGGAGAGTCAGCCCCAGCATTTT. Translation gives CASSLYRGESQPQHF.

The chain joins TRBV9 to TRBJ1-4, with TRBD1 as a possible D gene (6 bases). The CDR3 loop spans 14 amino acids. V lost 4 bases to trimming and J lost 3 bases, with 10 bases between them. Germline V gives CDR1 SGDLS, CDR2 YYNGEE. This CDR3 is CASSKQGANEKLFF. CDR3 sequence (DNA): TGTGCCAGCAGCAAACAGGGAGCTAATGAAAAACTGTTTTTT. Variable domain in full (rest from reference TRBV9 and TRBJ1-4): DSGVTQTPKHLITATGQRVTLRCSPRSGDLSVYWYQQSLDQGLQFLIQYYNGEERAKGNILERFSAQQFPDLHSELNLSSLELGDSALYFCASSKQGANEKLFFGSGTQLSVL.

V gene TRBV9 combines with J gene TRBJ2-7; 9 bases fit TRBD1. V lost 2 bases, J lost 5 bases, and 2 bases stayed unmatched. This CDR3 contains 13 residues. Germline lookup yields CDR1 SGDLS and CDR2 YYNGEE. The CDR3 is CASSVRTGDEQYF. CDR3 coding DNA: TGTGCCAGCAGCGTTAGGACAGGGGACGAGCAGTACTTC.

The CDR3 loop reads CASTKADNYGYTF. The CDR3 region has the DNA TGTGCCAGCACCAAAGCCGACAACTATGGCTACACCTTC. This chain connects TRBV25-1 to TRBJ1-2, with no clear D. Between the trimmed V and J ends, which lost 7 bases and 2 bases, there was a span of 11 bases. The germline V gene encodes CDR1 MGHDK and CDR2 SYGVNS. The CDR3 spans 13 residues.

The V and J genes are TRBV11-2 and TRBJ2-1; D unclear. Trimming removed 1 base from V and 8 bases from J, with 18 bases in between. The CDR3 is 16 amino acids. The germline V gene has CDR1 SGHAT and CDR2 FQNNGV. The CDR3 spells CASSLGPFLLIDEQFF. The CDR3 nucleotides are TGTGCCAGCAGCTTAGGACCCTTCCTCCTAATAGATGAGCAGTTCTTC.

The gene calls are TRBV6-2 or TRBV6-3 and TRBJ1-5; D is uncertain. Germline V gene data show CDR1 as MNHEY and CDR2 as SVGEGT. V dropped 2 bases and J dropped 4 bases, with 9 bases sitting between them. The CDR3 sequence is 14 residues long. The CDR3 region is CASSYSGLNQPQHF. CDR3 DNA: TGTGCCAGCAGTTACAGCGGGCTTAATCAGCCCCAGCATTTT.

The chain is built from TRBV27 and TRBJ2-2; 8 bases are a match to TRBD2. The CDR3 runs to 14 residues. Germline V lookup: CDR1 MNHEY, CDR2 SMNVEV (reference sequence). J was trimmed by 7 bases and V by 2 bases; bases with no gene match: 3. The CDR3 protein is CASSLRGGGGELFF. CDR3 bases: TGTGCCAGCAGTTTACGGGGGGGAGGCGGGGAGCTGTTTTTT.

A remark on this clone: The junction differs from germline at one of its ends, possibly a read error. CDR3 DNA sequence: TGTGCCAGCAGCTTATCGGGTGCGAAACCTTTT. Protein sequence: CASSLSGAKPF. The chain combines TRBV7-2 with TRBJ1-1; D ambiguous. From germline, CDR1 is SGHTA and CDR2 FQGNSA. The CDR3 loop spans 11 amino acids.

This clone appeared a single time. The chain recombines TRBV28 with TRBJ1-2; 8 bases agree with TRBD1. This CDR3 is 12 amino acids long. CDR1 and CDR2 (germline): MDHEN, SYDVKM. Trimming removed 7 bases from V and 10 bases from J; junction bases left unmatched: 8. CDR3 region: CASTPGTGLYTF. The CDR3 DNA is TGTGCCAGCACCCCGGGGACAGGCCTCTACACCTTC.

CDR3 DNA: TGTGCCAGCAGCTTGGGACTGAACTCTGGAAACACCATATATTTT. Its protein is CASSLGLNSGNTIYF. J is TRBJ1-3 and V is TRBV11-3, with D possibly TRBD1 on 5 matching bases. The CDR3 spans 15 residues. The V end lost 3 bases, the J end lost 0 bases, and 9 bases lay between the germline ends. Germline V gene lookup returns CDR1 SGHNT and CDR2 YENEEA.

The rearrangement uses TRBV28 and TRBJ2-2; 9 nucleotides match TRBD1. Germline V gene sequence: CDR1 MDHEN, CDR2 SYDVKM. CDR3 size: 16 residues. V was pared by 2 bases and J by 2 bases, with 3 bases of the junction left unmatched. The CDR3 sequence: CASSLGTGTNTGELFF. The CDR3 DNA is TGTGCCAGCAGTTTAGGGACAGGGACAAACACCGGGGAGCTGTTTTTT.

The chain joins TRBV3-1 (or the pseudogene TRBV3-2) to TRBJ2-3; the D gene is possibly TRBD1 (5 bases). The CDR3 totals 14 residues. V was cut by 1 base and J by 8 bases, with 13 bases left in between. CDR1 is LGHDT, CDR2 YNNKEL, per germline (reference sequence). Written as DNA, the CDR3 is TGTGCCAGCAGCCAAGTCCAGGGAAGGGGTACGCAGTATTTT. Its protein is CASSQVQGRGTQYF.